The rows below give T cell receptor beta chains drawn from one sample of a study of blood T cell repertoires in COVID-19. Sequenced by immunoSEQ multiplex PCR; TCRdb stores in-frame clones only, minus some. The data show approximately 72,000 clones, nearly 90% seen once. Sequencing was performed on peripheral blood. These receptors originate from a man in his sixties with acute or convalescent COVID-19. CDR3s leave out the opening cysteine and the closing phenylalanine or tryptophan. Each record gives: CDR3 length, clone size, V gene, CDR3 protein. Size tells how often a clone was seen (once, few, many) or the class of an expanded clone, and some rows leave it out.

len: 13
abundance: NA
v_gene: TRBV4-2
CDR3aa: ASSQAGQGAHGYT

len: 13
abundance: NA
v_gene: TRBV5-1
CDR3aa: ASSRDRGNTGELF

len: 11
abundance: NA
v_gene: TRBV27
CDR3aa: ASSRSLGAEAF

len: 16
abundance: NA
v_gene: TRBV5-1
CDR3aa: ASSLDGLGIQGRNTIY

len: 12
abundance: NA
v_gene: TRBV5-1
CDR3aa: ASSLESGGTEAF

len: 15
abundance: once
v_gene: TRBV19
CDR3aa: ASKGQDLARGANVLT

len: 11
abundance: once
v_gene: TRBV5-6
CDR3aa: ASSSGTDKTQY

len: 12
abundance: NA
v_gene: TRBV5-6
CDR3aa: ASSLDSFGEKLF

len: 12
abundance: NA
v_gene: TRBV28
CDR3aa: ASSWYTMSGGYT

len: 11
abundance: NA
v_gene: TRBV30
CDR3aa: ACRGGRNTEAF

len: 11
abundance: few
v_gene: TRBV2
CDR3aa: ASSGAVNQPQH

len: 9
abundance: NA
v_gene: TRBV2
CDR3aa: ASRENYGYT

len: 15
abundance: NA
v_gene: TRBV5-4
CDR3aa: ASSLDPPSGLNTEAF

len: 13
abundance: NA
v_gene: TRBV6-5
CDR3aa: ASSYQALSTDTQY

len: 12
abundance: NA
v_gene: TRBV5-1
CDR3aa: ASSLATNTGELF

len: 14
abundance: NA
v_gene: TRBV3-1/TRBV3-2
CDR3aa: ASSRGQGSYNSPLH

len: 13
abundance: NA
v_gene: TRBV6-5
CDR3aa: ASCPGQGLGYGYT

len: 13
abundance: NA
v_gene: TRBV6-5
CDR3aa: ASRDLGQPNTEAF

len: 12
abundance: NA
v_gene: TRBV30
CDR3aa: ASCRGGRPHEQY

len: 10
abundance: NA
v_gene: TRBV6-5
CDR3aa: ASSTGTYEQY

len: 13
abundance: NA
v_gene: TRBV6-6
CDR3aa: ASSLRDRPFYGYT

len: 11
abundance: few
v_gene: TRBV5-1
CDR3aa: ASSVQGDRGYT

len: 10
abundance: once
v_gene: TRBV3-1/TRBV3-2
CDR3aa: ASRHTNTEAF

len: 12
abundance: NA
v_gene: TRBV18
CDR3aa: ASSSGGHTDTQY

len: 12
abundance: NA
v_gene: TRBV25-1
CDR3aa: ASSEPDRFYGYT

len: 14
abundance: NA
v_gene: TRBV5-6
CDR3aa: ASNWGTAGTNEKLF

len: 13
abundance: once
v_gene: TRBV11-2
CDR3aa: ASSQPGQGKTEAF

len: 11
abundance: NA
v_gene: TRBV29-1
CDR3aa: SVRTDLRYEQY

len: 15
abundance: NA
v_gene: TRBV7-8
CDR3aa: ASSFGTGVLGANVLT

len: 13
abundance: NA
v_gene: TRBV5-4
CDR3aa: ASSLQLGRSTEAF

len: 11
abundance: NA
v_gene: TRBV5-1
CDR3aa: ACREGVNTEAF

len: 12
abundance: once
v_gene: TRBV3-1/TRBV3-2
CDR3aa: ASSQGGGGQGYT

len: 12
abundance: NA
v_gene: TRBV11-1
CDR3aa: ASSLAGPTGELF

len: 12
abundance: NA
v_gene: TRBV7-2
CDR3aa: ASSFYGTDYGYT

len: 13
abundance: NA
v_gene: TRBV4-2
CDR3aa: ASRQTGVSSSGYT

len: 16
abundance: NA
v_gene: TRBV2
CDR3aa: ASSETGQGGISNQPQH

len: 9
abundance: NA
v_gene: TRBV6-5
CDR3aa: AIDSFYEQY

len: 12
abundance: NA
v_gene: TRBV6-5
CDR3aa: ASAYRVGNQPQH

len: 12
abundance: NA
v_gene: TRBV5-4
CDR3aa: ASRPEVQDEKLF

len: 13
abundance: NA
v_gene: TRBV7-9
CDR3aa: ASSSTGYQNSPLH